This T cell receptor (beta chain) appears in the sequencing data of a study of cytomegalovirus exposure and HLA in healthy donors. General observations from the study: Investigators reported 164 TCR beta chains as tied to cytomegalovirus. Confirmation was obtained in vitro that a few CMV-associated chains are specific for CMV antigens.

Measured with immunoSEQ multiplex PCR; TCRdb has only the in-frame clones, and not every one. The sample has over 150,000 clones, around 92% seen once; the top ten hold 10%. Worth noting for this clone: Its target is unknown.

Trimming shortened V by 8 bases and J by 3 bases, and 20 bases separated the two germline ends. This CDR3 has 15 amino acids. Germline assignment: CDR1 MRHNA and CDR2 SNTAGT. The sequencing input was PBMCs. The genes are TRBV6-4 and TRBJ2-7; TRBD2 might be the D (5 bases). The TCR was taken from a woman between 18 and 29 years old in good health and CMV-seropositive. CDR3 DNA sequence: TGTGCCAGCCCAAGACTATGTTCGGAGCTCTACGAGCAGTACTTC. This codes for CASPRLCSELYEQYF.